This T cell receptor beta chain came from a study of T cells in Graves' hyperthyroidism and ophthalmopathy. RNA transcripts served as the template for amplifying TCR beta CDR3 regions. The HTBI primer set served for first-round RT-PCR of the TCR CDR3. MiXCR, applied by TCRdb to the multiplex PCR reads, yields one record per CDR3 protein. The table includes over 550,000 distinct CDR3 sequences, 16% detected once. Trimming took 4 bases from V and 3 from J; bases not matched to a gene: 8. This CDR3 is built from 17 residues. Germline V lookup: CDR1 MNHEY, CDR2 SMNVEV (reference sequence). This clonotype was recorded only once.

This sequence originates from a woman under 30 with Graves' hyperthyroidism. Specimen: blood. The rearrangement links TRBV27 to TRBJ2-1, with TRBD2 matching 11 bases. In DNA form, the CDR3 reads TGTGCCAGCAGTTCCCGACCGGGACTAGCGGACTACAATGAGCAGTTCTTC. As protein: CASSSRPGLADYNEQFF.